A single sample gave rise to the 14 T cell receptor beta chains below, sequenced in a study of Graves' ophthalmopathy and Graves' hyperthyroidism (dated by TCRdb to 2016 to 2018). The listed sequencing device is Illumina HiSeq 2000. TCR beta CDR3 regions were amplified from RNA transcripts for repertoire sequencing. The first round was an RT-PCR using HTBI primers with the Qiagen OneStep RT-PCR kit, and this first round was followed by a second-round multiplex PCR, then size selection and purification. TCRdb took the public reads, trimmed them with fastp at Q25, ran MiXCR for clone calling and kept in-frame beta chains. Under each unique CDR3 protein, matching rows form one entry showing the most common genes and DNA. Present in this sample are around 520,000 distinct CDR3 sequences, roughly 39% of which were seen just once. About 4.2% of the sample belongs to the ten largest clones. The source material was peripheral blood or thyroid tissue (not recorded which). Source of these receptors: an adult man with Graves' hyperthyroidism.

This clonotype showed up just a few times. V usage is TRBV28 and J usage is TRBJ1-5; unclear D gene. Germline lookup yields CDR1 MDHEN and CDR2 SYDVKM. V lost 6 bases, J lost 0 bases, and 12 bases lay in between. The CDR3 covers 15 residues. CDR3 protein: CASSARRISNQPQHF. The CDR3 DNA reads TGTGCCAGCAGCGCAAGACGGATTAGCAATCAGCCCCAGCATTTT. The whole variable domain, remainder taken from reference TRBV28 and TRBJ1-5, is DVKVTQSSRYLVKRTGEKVFLECVQDMDHENMFWYRQDPGLGLRLIYFSYDVKMKEKGDIPEGYSVSREKKERFSLILESASTNQTSMYLCASSARRISNQPQHFGDGTRLSIL.

This clonotype occurred many times. The V call is TRBV14, the J call TRBJ1-2; no clear D gene. In germline, CDR1 is SGHDN, CDR2 FVKESK. Trimming took 0 bases from V and 3 from J, leaving 11 bases between them. The CDR3 spans 15 residues. The CDR3 sequence is CASSQEGSTYYGYTF. In DNA form, the CDR3 reads TGTGCCAGCAGCCAAGAAGGTAGCACTTACTATGGCTACACCTTC.

This clonotype has a count of ten or more. The chain uses TRBV20-1 and TRBJ2-5; TRBD2 matches 7 bases. The CDR3 consists of 13 residues. V trimming: 5 bases; J trimming: 1 base; junction bases outside the gene matches: 4. Germline lookup yields CDR1 DFQATT and CDR2 SNEGSKA (reference sequence). The CDR3 sequence: CSARRGVQETQYF. CDR3 bases: TGCAGTGCTCGTCGGGGGGTCCAAGAGACCCAGTACTTC.

Only a few counts were recorded for this clonotype. Here the CDR3 reads CASSLGSGIGDEQYF. CDR3 in DNA: TGTGCCAGCAGCTTGGGGTCGGGTATAGGGGACGAGCAGTACTTC. The chain carries TRBV5-5 and TRBJ2-7, with TRBD1 as a possible D gene (5 bases). The germline V gene has CDR1 SGHKS and CDR2 YYEKEE (reference sequence). The CDR3 loop spans 15 amino acids. The V end lost 0 bases, the J end lost 5 bases, and 15 bases lay between the germline ends.

This clonotype was observed a few times. A read error is possible here, since a much larger clone lies one base away. The chain links TRBV7-2 to TRBJ2-7, with 11 nucleotides matching TRBD1. The CDR3 consists of 14 residues. Per the germline V gene, CDR1 is SGHTA and CDR2 is FQGNSA. Unmatched junction bases numbered 8, after V lost 10 bases and J lost 3 bases. In nucleotides, the CDR3 is TGTGCCAACTTCCGGGACAGGGGGGACTACGAGCAGTACTTC. Amino acid sequence: CANFRDRGDYEQYF.

The CDR3 sequence is CASSWRDDSNQPQHF. The CDR3 DNA sequence: TGTGCCAGCAGCTGGAGGGACGACAGCAATCAGCCCCAGCATTTT. This sequence joins TRBV19 and TRBJ1-5, with D possibly matching TRBD1 (5 bases). The CDR3 loop spans 15 amino acids. Trimming removed 9 bases from V and 1 base from J, with 16 bases in between. Germline CDR1 reads LNHDA; CDR2 reads SQIVND (reference sequence).

In the case of this clonotype: At one end the junction does not follow the germline gene, possibly because of a read error. The chain has TRBV10-3 and TRBJ1-2; the D is unclear. Germline V lookup: CDR1 ENHRY, CDR2 SYGVKD. CDR3 length: 15 amino acids. The CDR3 here is CASSEGRAAGKGYTF. The CDR3 DNA is TGTGCCAGCAGTGAAGGGAGGGCAGCAGGAAAAGGCTACACCTTC.

V usage is TRBV10-3 and J usage is TRBJ1-1; D might be TRBD1 (5 bases). Germline-derived CDR1 and CDR2 are ENHRY and SYGVKD. V was cut by 3 bases and J by 4 bases, with 12 bases left in between. The CDR3 runs 14 residues. The CDR3 reads CAISEGRVVTEAFF. The CDR3 bases are TGTGCCATCAGTGAAGGCAGGGTCGTCACTGAAGCTTTCTTT.

This clonotype has a count of ten or more. The V and J genes are TRBV9 and TRBJ2-5; D is undetermined. Germline loops: CDR1 SGDLS, CDR2 YYNGEE. V lost 0 bases to trimming and J lost 1 base, with 7 bases between them. CDR3 length: 14 residues. CDR3 sequence reads: CASSVGGPQETQYF. DNA of the CDR3: TGTGCCAGCAGCGTAGGGGGTCCCCAAGAGACCCAGTACTTC. Drawing the rest from reference TRBV9 and TRBJ2-5, the complete variable domain is DSGVTQTPKHLITATGQRVTLRCSPRSGDLSVYWYQQSLDQGLQFLIQYYNGEERAKGNILERFSAQQFPDLHSELNLSSLELGDSALYFCASSVGGPQETQYFGPGTRLLVL.

This clonotype was seen at least ten times. The V and J genes are TRBV20-1 and TRBJ2-2; D is ambiguous. The CDR3 has 15 residues. Germline CDR1 reads DFQATT; CDR2 reads SNEGSKA (reference sequence). Between the trimmed V and J ends, which lost 0 bases and 0 bases, there was a span of 8 bases. CDR3 in DNA: TGCAGTGCTAGAGAGGTCAACGCGAACACCGGGGAGCTGTTTTTT. Its translation: CSAREVNANTGELFF.

This clonotype was seen repeatedly, ten times or more. The CDR3 loop is CASSSGGWGEKLFF. The CDR3 coding sequence is TGCGCCAGCAGCTCAGGGGGCTGGGGTGAAAAACTGTTTTTT. This chain links TRBV10-2 with TRBJ1-4, with 8 nucleotides matching TRBD1. The V segment lost 6 bases and the J segment 7 bases; nucleotides outside the gene matches: 7. Germline CDR1 reads WSHSY; CDR2 reads SAAADI. The CDR3 extends over 14 amino acids.

This clonotype has just a few counts. The rearrangement links TRBV7-9 to TRBJ1-4, with D uncertain. Trimming removed 2 bases from V and 5 bases from J, with 9 bases in between. CDR3 length: 14 residues. Looked up from germline, CDR1 is SEHNR and CDR2 is FQNEAQ (reference sequence). CDR3 sequence: CASSLWPENEKLFF. Written as DNA, the CDR3 is TGTGCCAGCAGCTTATGGCCAGAAAATGAAAAACTGTTTTTT. Complete variable domain (other parts from reference TRBV7-9 and TRBJ1-4): DTGVSQNPRHKITKRGQNVTFRCDPISEHNRLYWYRQTLGQGPEFLTYFQNEAQLEKSRLLSDRFSAERPKGSFSTLEIQRTEQGDSAMYLCASSLWPENEKLFFGSGTQLSVL.

Comment on this clonotype: One base away lies a much larger clone, so this may be a sequencing read error. V and J are TRBV7-9 and TRBJ2-2; possible D gene TRBD1, 6 bases. With 6 bases removed from V and 3 bases from J, the gap between germline ends came to 14 bases. CDR1 SEHNR and CDR2 FQNEAQ come from the germline V gene (reference sequence). This CDR3 has 15 amino acids. CDR3 DNA sequence: TGTGCCAGCAGGTCGGCAGGGGTTCACACCGGGGAGCTGTTTTTT. It is translated as CASRSAGVHTGELFF.

This chain joins TRBV20-1 and TRBJ2-7, with TRBD2 identical over 14 bases. Looked up from germline, CDR1 is DFQATT and CDR2 is SNEGSKA (reference sequence). Trimming at V came to 4 bases and at J to 4 bases, leaving 6 bases not matched to a gene. The CDR3 length is 15 residues. CDR3 coding DNA: TGCAGTGCTATATCCGGGACTAGCGGGAGTTACGAGCAGTACTTC. Translation: CSAISGTSGSYEQYF.